Listed below are T cell receptor beta chains from one sample, sequenced in a study of tumor-infiltrating lymphocytes in primary liver carcinoma. TCRdb re-analysed the multiplex PCR reads in MiXCR, keeping a single row per CDR3 protein. The sample shows about 32,000 distinct CDR3 sequences, 70% to 80% of them seen only once. The specimen sequenced was liver tumor tissue from sampling region 4. These receptors were collected from a man aged 35-49 years with primary liver carcinoma and hepatitis B virus infection. The CDR3 runs from the conserved cysteine through the conserved F or W. Each record gives: V gene, J gene, clone size, D gene, CDR3 protein, CDR3 DNA. A D gene is named only where the DNA matches it firmly. The size of a clone is reported for some rows only, either as once, few or many, or as a class for expanded clones.

TRBV28	TRBJ2-7	.	TRBD1	CANSSGTGMLEQHF	TGTGCCAACAGTTCTGGGACAGGGATGCTCGAGCAGCACTTC
TRBV11-2	TRBJ2-3	.	.	CASSEVPQRLSVTDTQYF	TGTGCCAGTAGCGAGGTCCCACAGAGACTATCGGTCACAGATACGCAGTATTTT
TRBV7-9	TRBJ1-1	.	TRBD1	CVGSLTGDTEAFF	TGTGTCGGCAGCCTTACAGGGGACACTGAAGCTTTCTTT
TRBV29-1	TRBJ2-3	.	TRBD1	CSVDAEGATQYF	TGCAGTGTTGATGCCGAGGGGGCTACGCAGTATTTT
TRBV29-1	TRBJ2-7	once	.	CSVDIGYADEQYF	TGCAGTGTCGATATAGGGTATGCCGACGAGCAGTACTTC
TRBV7-9	TRBJ1-2	few	TRBD1	CASRRDRGSHGYTF	TGTGCCAGCAGAAGGGACAGGGGGTCTCATGGTTACACCTTC
TRBV4-2	TRBJ2-1	.	TRBD1	CVNSRAGGQGNNEQFF	TGTGTCAACAGCCGCGCCGGGGGACAGGGGAACAATGAGCAGTTCTTC
TRBV19	TRBJ1-1	many	.	CASSIWGLDTEAFF	TGTGCCAGTAGTATCTGGGGGCTGGACACTGAAGCTTTCTTT
TRBV11-2	TRBJ2-3	.	.	CASCSQGRADTQYF	TGTGCCAGCTGCTCCCAGGGCCGGGCAGATACGCAGTATTTT
TRBV29-1	TRBJ1-1	.	.	CSVGRDWGMNTETFF	TGCAGCGTTGGTAGGGACTGGGGGATGAACACTGAAACATTCTTT
TRBV28	TRBJ2-1	.	.	CASSSVEASGNEQFF	TGTGCCAGCAGTTCAGTTGAGGCATCTGGGAATGAGCAGTTCTTC
TRBV29-1	TRBJ1-1	.	.	CSVSAVSGMNTEAFF	TGTAGCGTTTCCGCAGTGTCGGGCATGAACACTGAAGCTTTCTTT
TRBV29-1	TRBJ1-1	.	.	CSGNTVGFRTTEAFF	TGCAGCGGAAACACAGTGGGCTTCCGAACCACTGAAGCTTTCTTT
TRBV10-2	TRBJ2-3	.	TRBD2	CASNDSKAGVDMQYF	TGCGCCAGCAATGACTCAAAAGCGGGAGTGGATATGCAGTATTTT
TRBV30	TRBJ1-1	once	.	CAWSVAGGTEVFF	.
TRBV6-1	TRBJ2-6	once	TRBD1	CESSALWDRGVCEANVLTF	TGTGAGAGCAGTGCACTCTGGGACAGGGGAGTATGTGAGGCCAACGTCCTGACTTTC
TRBV7-8	TRBJ2-3	once	.	CASSSEWYEGTQYF	TGTGCCAGTAGCTCCGAATGGTACGAAGGTACGCAATATTTT
TRBV4-3	TRBJ2-2	.	.	CASRQTTGRHTNTGELFF	TGCGCCAGCAGGCAAACCACTGGCAGACATACGAACACCGGGGAGCTGTTTTTT
TRBV11-3	TRBJ1-5	.	.	CTSSLGLGAAQPQHF	TGTACCAGCAGCTTAGGTCTGGGGGCGGCTCAGCCCCAGCATTTT
TRBV6-1	TRBJ1-5	.	.	CASSEGGIVSNQPRHF	TGTGCCAGCAGTGAAGGGGGAATAGTTAGCAATCAACCCCGGCATTTT
TRBV29-1	TRBJ2-3	medium-sized	.	CSVGAVGAGDTQYF	TGCAGCGTTGGAGCGGTGGGAGCGGGAGATACGCAGTATTTT
TRBV28	TRBJ2-7	.	.	CASSLKGPVGQYF	TGTGCCAGCAGTTTAAAGGGGCCCGTTGGGCAGTACTTC
TRBV6-5	TRBJ1-6	medium-sized	.	CASRSRGNSPLHF	TGTGCCAGCAGAAGCAGGGGCAATTCACCCCTCCACTTT
TRBV29-1	TRBJ1-2	.	.	CGGDDSYIF	TGCGGCGGGGACGATAGCTACATCTTC
TRBV4-3	TRBJ2-7	.	.	CAGRQDLPYKQYF	TGCGCCGGCAGGCAAGATCTCCCCTACAAGCAGTACTTC
TRBV29-1	TRBJ2-3	.	TRBD1	CSVSGTGSSDTQCF	TGCAGCGTTTCCGGGACAGGATCGTCAGATACGCAGTGTTTT
TRBV12-3/TRBV12-4	TRBJ1-1	medium-sized	.	CASSSSDSNTEAFF	TGTGCCAGCAGCTCTAGTGACAGCAACACTGAAGCTTTCTTT
TRBV29-1	TRBJ2-5	once	TRBD2	CSVRTSGSWADTRYF	TGCAGCGTTCGGACCAGCGGGAGTTGGGCAGACACCCGGTACTTC
TRBV5-6	TRBJ2-5	.	.	CTSSLEASRETHYF	TGTACCAGCAGCTTGGAGGCTAGCCGAGAGACCCATTACTTC
TRBV7-9	TRBJ1-4	.	.	CAGSAHRVLREKLFF	TGTGCCGGCAGCGCCCACAGGGTATTGCGTGAAAAACTGTTTTTT
TRBV7-8	TRBJ2-7	.	TRBD1	CVSSRDSSYEQHF	TGTGTCAGCAGCCGGGACAGCTCCTACGAGCAGCACTTC
TRBV10-3	TRBJ2-1	.	TRBD2	CAITATSGRDGQQFF	TGTGCCATCACTGCGACTAGCGGGAGGGACGGGCAGCAGTTCTTC
TRBV28	TRBJ2-7	medium-sized	TRBD1	CASSPGTGRYEQYF	TGTGCCAGCAGTCCTGGGACAGGACGCTACGAGCAGTACTTC
TRBV19	TRBJ2-3	.	TRBD2	CASRGLVTSIDTQYF	TGTGCCAGTAGAGGACTAGTGACTAGCATAGATACGCAGTATTTT
TRBV30	TRBJ2-3	.	TRBD2	CTWIPGLAGSVKDTQYF	TGTACCTGGATCCCCGGACTAGCGGGATCCGTCAAAGATACGCAGTATTTT
TRBV12-3/TRBV12-4	TRBJ1-5	.	TRBD1	CASSTIPGQGNQPQQF	TGTGCCAGTAGTACAATTCCGGGACAGGGCAATCAGCCCCAGCAATTT
TRBV11-2	TRBJ2-1	.	.	CARNPMIEALQFF	TGTGCCAGAAACCCGATGATTGAGGCCTTGCAGTTCTTC
TRBV5-1	TRBJ2-1	.	TRBD2	CASIWGGTWDEQFF	TGCGCAAGCATCTGGGGGGGGACGTGGGATGAGCAGTTCTTC
TRBV5-1	TRBJ2-3	once	TRBD1	CASSLNDRGSIDAQYF	TGCGCCAGCAGCTTGAACGACAGGGGAAGCATAGATGCGCAGTATTTT
TRBV11-2	TRBJ2-7	.	.	CASSLRWRGKNEQYF	TGTGCCAGCAGCTTACGATGGAGAGGTAAAAACGAGCAGTACTTC
TRBV6-2/TRBV6-3	TRBJ2-3	once	.	CTSGLGADTQYF	TGTACCAGCGGTCTCGGGGCAGATACGCAGTATTTT
TRBV6-5	TRBJ2-3	.	.	CGSSYDTGTDTQYF	TGTGGCAGCAGTTACGATACAGGGACAGATACGCAGTATTTT
TRBV7-8	TRBJ2-7	.	TRBD1	CASSSYNRGPYEQCF	TGTGCTAGCAGCTCTTATAACAGGGGGCCCTACGAGCAGTGCTTC
TRBV12-3/TRBV12-4	TRBJ2-3	.	.	CAISLPRGWDAQYF	TGTGCCATCAGTTTACCTAGGGGGTGGGATGCGCAGTATTTT
TRBV11-3	TRBJ1-5	few	.	CASSLELGVAQPQHF	TGTGCCAGCAGCTTAGAGCTGGGGGTGGCTCAACCCCAACATTTT
TRBV7-3	TRBJ2-3	many	.	CASSLMGRWTDTQYF	TGTGCCAGCAGCTTAATGGGACGATGGACAGATACGCAGTATTTT
TRBV30	TRBJ2-3	.	.	CVCSRSRVTDTQYF	TGTGTCTGTTCCCGTTCGAGAGTCACAGATACGCAGTATTTT
TRBV4-1	TRBJ2-5	.	TRBD1	CACSHSGQTQETQYF	TGCGCCTGCAGCCACTCGGGACAGACGCAAGAGACCCAGTACTTC
TRBV5-1	TRBJ2-7	.	.	CASSLLIGSEQYF	TGCGCCAGCAGCTTGCTGATAGGGAGCGAGCAGTACTTC
TRBV20-1	TRBJ2-7	few	.	CSALRDSPYEQYF	TGCAGTGCTCTACGGGACTCTCCCTACGAGCAGTACTTC
TRBV29-1	TRBJ2-7	.	.	CTAMASGTGTPYEKYF	TGCACCGCCATGGCATCTGGGACCGGCACTCCCTACGAGAAGTACTTC
TRBV19	TRBJ2-1	many	TRBD1	CASSPRTGIFYNEQFF	TGTGCCAGTAGTCCTAGGACAGGTATCTTCTACAATGAGCAGTTCTTC